These T cell receptor beta chains were read from a single sample in a study of cytomegalovirus exposure and HLA in healthy donors. Repertoires were generated with immunoSEQ multiplex PCR, while TCRdb's copy carries only in-frame clones and drops some. There are approximately 100,000 clones in the sample; 65% to 80% occur only once, and 9.5% to 13% lies in the top ten. Material for sequencing was PBMCs. The receptors originated from a man aged 35-49 years in good health and CMV-seropositive. The CDR3 runs from the conserved cysteine through the conserved F or W. A D gene is named only where the DNA matches it firmly. Size is omitted from some rows. Given values are once, few, many or a class for expanded clones.

j_gene | v_gene | abundance | d_gene | CDR3aa | CDR3nt
TRBJ2-2 | TRBV6-4 | . | TRBD2 | CASSDSLAGAPGELFF | TGTGCCAGCAGTGACTCCTTAGCGGGGGCCCCCGGGGAGCTGTTTTTT
TRBJ2-5 | TRBV28 | once | TRBD1 | CASRTDRAGQETQYF | TGTGCCAGCAGAACGGACAGGGCTGGGCAAGAGACCCAGTACTTC
TRBJ1-2 | TRBV5-4 | . | . | CATSDLSGHGYGYTF | TGTGCCACCAGCGATCTCTCGGGTCACGGCTATGGCTACACCTTC
TRBJ2-1 | TRBV29-1 | . | TRBD1 | CSANRGYNEQFF | TGCAGCGCCAACAGGGGCTACAATGAGCAGTTCTTC
TRBJ2-5 | TRBV4-3 | . | TRBD2 | CASSQATSEGETQYF | TGCGCCAGCAGCCAAGCAACTAGCGAGGGGGAGACCCAGTACTTC
TRBJ1-5 | TRBV6-5 | . | TRBD1 | CASSKDRAGNQPQHF | TGTGCCAGCAGTAAAGACAGGGCTGGCAATCAGCCCCAGCATTTT
TRBJ2-7 | TRBV4-3 | . | TRBD1 | CASSQVAGQGVYEQYF | TGCGCCAGCAGCCAAGTTGCCGGACAGGGTGTCTACGAGCAGTACTTC
TRBJ2-1 | TRBV4-1 | . | TRBD2 | CASSQDPRGTYNEQFF | TGCGCCAGCAGCCAAGATCCGCGGGGGACCTACAATGAGCAGTTCTTC
TRBJ2-2 | TRBV2 | . | . | CASTEDRNTGELFF | TGTGCCAGCACCGAGGACAGGAACACCGGGGAGCTGTTTTTT
TRBJ1-5 | TRBV7-9 | . | TRBD1 | CASSATDRGINQSQHF | TGTGCCAGCAGCGCCACAGACAGGGGGATCAATCAGTCCCAGCATTTT
TRBJ1-1 | TRBV6-5 | . | . | CASSYSPRTGAIAFF | TGTGCCAGCAGTTACTCTCCCCGAACAGGTGCGATCGCTTTCTTT
TRBJ1-2 | TRBV7-3 | . | TRBD1 | CASSPGTGPNYGYTF | TGTGCCAGCAGCCCGGGGACAGGACCGAACTATGGCTACACCTTC
TRBJ1-5 | TRBV4-1 | . | . | CASSQDSRNQPQHF | TGCGCCAGCAGCCAAGATTCGAGGAATCAGCCCCAGCATTTT
TRBJ2-3 | TRBV1 | . | . | CTSTHQSRYGGQYF | TGCACCAGCACCCACCAAAGCCGATACGGGGGGCAGTATTTT
TRBJ1-5 | TRBV5-8 | . | TRBD1 | CASSLLNRGLRSNQPQHF | TGTGCCAGCAGCCTACTCAACAGGGGGCTGAGGAGCAATCAGCCCCAGCATTTT
TRBJ2-2 | TRBV4-2 | . | TRBD1 | CASSQRTGANTGELFF | TGTGCCAGCAGCCAAAGGACAGGGGCGAACACCGGGGAGCTGTTTTTT
TRBJ2-5 | TRBV10-3 | . | . | CAISERDKETQYF | TGTGCCATCAGTGAGCGGGACAAAGAGACCCAGTACTTC
TRBJ1-1 | TRBV9 | . | TRBD1 | CASSSQGQADTEAFF | TGTGCCAGCAGCAGCCAGGGACAGGCGGACACTGAAGCTTTCTTT
TRBJ2-5 | TRBV6-5 | . | TRBD1 | CASSQGQGLLEYF | TGTGCCAGCAGCCAAGGACAGGGTTTACTGGAGTACTTC
TRBJ2-7 | TRBV30 | . | . | CAWSVQPYEQYF | TGTGCCTGGAGTGTACAACCCTACGAGCAGTACTTC
TRBJ2-7 | TRBV10-3 | once | . | CAIRDGAESNEQYF | TGTGCCATCAGGGATGGGGCAGAGTCCAACGAGCAGTACTTC
TRBJ1-1 | TRBV28 | . | . | CASRPRDRLNTEAFF | TGTGCCAGCAGACCTCGCGACAGGTTGAACACTGAAGCTTTCTTT
TRBJ1-2 | TRBV21-1 | . | . | CASSKNQPRRRFYGYTF | TGTGCCAGCAGCAAAAATCAGCCGCGACGGAGATTCTATGGCTACACCTTC
TRBJ2-2 | TRBV7-3 | . | . | CASSLVPLGNTGELFF | TGTGCCAGCAGCTTAGTGCCGCTAGGGAACACCGGGGAGCTGTTTTTT
TRBJ1-1 | TRBV15 | few | TRBD1 | CATSEDRYHTEAFF | TGTGCCACCAGCGAGGACAGGTACCACACTGAAGCTTTCTTT
TRBJ2-7 | TRBV5-4 | . | TRBD1 | CASSEGQGNFEQYF | TGTGCCAGCAGCGAGGGACAGGGAAACTTCGAGCAGTACTTC
TRBJ1-2 | TRBV19 | . | TRBD1 | CASSYVTGARYGYTF | TGTGCCAGTAGTTATGTAACAGGGGCGCGATATGGCTACACCTTC
TRBJ2-5 | TRBV18 | . | . | CASSLDQETQYF | TGTGCCAGCTCACTAGACCAAGAGACCCAGTACTTC
TRBJ1-5 | TRBV28 | . | . | CASSGSGLGNQPQHF | TGTGCCAGCAGCGGTTCAGGGTTGGGCAATCAGCCCCAGCATTTT